The 2 T cell receptor beta chains presented below share a single source sample, sequenced in a study of cytomegalovirus exposure and HLA in healthy donors. The PCR used 60 Vbeta and 13 Jbeta primers. Sequencing was performed with immunoSEQ multiplex PCR; in TCRdb, only in-frame clones are kept and a portion is missing. The sample holds fewer than 200,000 clones; 87% are singletons and the top ten take approximately 0.98%. The sample taken for sequencing was PBMCs. These receptors were collected from a boy aged 2-15 years in good health and CMV-seronegative.

The V gene is TRBV7-2, the J gene TRBJ2-5; 8 nucleotides line up with TRBD1. The J call may be mistaken, given a closer DNA end match to TRBJ2-7. This CDR3 is built from 15 residues. From germline, CDR1 is SGHTA and CDR2 FQGNSA. The CDR3 nucleotides read TGTGCCAGCAGCTTAATTGGACAGGGCCTTGACGAGCAGTACTTC. Residues: CASSLIGQGLDEQYF.

The table lists this clone with a count of one. The chain couples TRBV5-4 to TRBJ2-1, with TRBD2 matching 13 bases. Germline V gene data show CDR1 as SGHNT and CDR2 as YYREEE (reference sequence). Germline trimming cut 3 bases from V and 7 bases from J; bases unmatched to any gene: 4. CDR3 length equals 15 residues. The CDR3 sequence: CASSSGLAGVNEQFF. Written as DNA, the CDR3 is TGTGCCAGCAGCTCAGGACTAGCGGGAGTAAATGAGCAGTTCTTC.